The T cell receptor beta chain described here comes from a study of T cell repertoires in cytomegalovirus infection. Whole-study context: CMV epitopes used comprised recently identified HLA-C-restricted ones and well-studied HLA-B-restricted ones.

This CDR3 is built from 15 residues. Trimming left V 3 bases short and J 7 bases short, with 13 bases between. TCRdb independently ran MiXCR on the reads; one entry per CDR3 protein. Found here are some 920,000 distinct CDR3 sequences, roughly 30% of them singletons; the top ten hold about 14%. As to this clonotype: Its target is not known.

This TCR was sampled from a human donor in good health (CMV status not recorded). Some clones in this sample may be carry-over from other donors' samples. The gene calls are TRBV12-3 or TRBV12-4 and TRBJ1-6; no clear D gene. The source was cultured CD8+ T cells from PBMCs, collected from culture after CMV antigen stimulation. The CDR3 DNA reads TGTGCCAGCAGTTTTAGTGAGGCGGCGAATTCACCCCTCCACTTT. Protein product: CASSFSEAANSPLHF.